This T cell receptor (beta chain) originates from a study of blood T cells in healthy people across ages (dated by TCRdb to the mid-2010s). In terms of the full investigation: In model experiments, roughly one uniquely barcoded TCR beta cDNA molecule per two T cells was captured by template switching. Age-related changes in TCR beta repertoire diversity were measured in the study by deep sequencing normalized with unique cDNA molecular identifiers. The donors were divided into four age groups: young (average approximately 17 years), middle-aged (roughly 40), aged (roughly 60) and long-lived (around 80). Donors of different ages were randomly distributed across sequencing lanes to avoid experimental bias. Using the same blood draw, the study looked at two additional independent replicas of 1 million unique cDNA reads for two donors, one aged 18 to 30 and the other aged 80 or older. Results the study describes overall, beyond this receptor: There was a strong correlation between observed TCR beta diversity and the percentage of naive T cells measured by flow cytometry. Observed TCR beta diversity per million T cells fell roughly linearly with age, and a significant reduction was already apparent by age roughly 40. Estimates of total diversity based on one million sequenced T cells were considered lower bounds and underestimates. Conclusive comparison of naive and antigen-experienced compartments was prevented by the profiling of bulk unsorted PBMCs. Because the CMV infection status of the donors was unknown, age-related changes in expanded clonotypes may potentially have been confounded. The long-lived group showed more naive CD4+ T cells, fewer expanded clones and increased TCR diversity than the aged group, suggesting age selection.

The donors were roughly 38 Caucasian individuals from Russia, aged roughly 6 to 90 years, who were systemically healthy. Each donor gave about 9.7 milliliters of peripheral blood, drawn into EDTA-treated Vacutainer tubes. Ficoll-Paque density-gradient centrifugation was used to isolate PBMCs, with at least 6.5 million per sample. Total RNA was extracted from PBMCs with Trizol reagent, with at least 6 micrograms obtained per sample. For every donor, flow cytometry on a PBMC aliquot measured the percentage of naive CD45RAhigh/CD27high T cells. The junction shows trimming of 3 bases on V and 10 bases on J, and the gene matches do not reach 6 bases of it. The CDR3 runs 15 amino acids, cysteine and phenylalanine included. The CDR3 DNA has 45 bases and is translated from base 1. The library was obtained by 5' RACE. The instrument was an Illumina HiSeq 2500. A second PCR of about 6 to 12 cycles was run with a J-beta primer mix and a sample-barcoded 5' primer. A unique molecular identifier was introduced onto each TCR beta cDNA molecule by a template-switch 5' adaptor carrying 12 random nucleotides. At least 2.5 million CDR3-containing paired-end reads were obtained from each sample. First-strand cDNA was synthesized from all RNA with the Mint cDNA synthesis kit, primed by a TRBC-specific oligonucleotide. After uracil-DNA glycosylase treatment, a first 18-cycle PCR used universal primers M1SS and BC2_uni_R on all cDNA. On the study's bioinformatics: Each sample was normalized by randomly selecting 1 million high-quality reads, each carrying a distinct molecular identifier. Instead of being binned into consensus sequences, reads with shared molecular identifiers were discarded. MiTCR, run with a Q25 quality threshold and the strictest error-elimination algorithm, handled CDR3 identification, clonotype clustering and error correction. Lower-bound total TCR beta diversity was estimated with a nonparametric unseen species model using Euler transformation. Clones were called with MiXCR by TCRdb after fastp trimmed the public reads at Q25, and only in-frame beta chains were retained. When rows share a CDR3 protein, they turn into one entry using the most common DNA and genes. The V and J calls shown here were made by TCRdb, not taken from the authors' results. Present in this sample are 650,000 to 800,000 distinct CDR3 sequences, more than 45% of which were seen just once. About 13% of the sample rests with the top ten.

About this clonotype itself: The antigen it recognizes is unknown. Base qualities were left out, and no much larger clone turns up one base away.

Specimen: blood. The chain is encoded by TRBV12-3 or TRBV12-4 joined to TRBJ2-2; 12 middle bases align to TRBD2. This clonotype originated in a woman aged 80 or older in good health. For the CDR3, the sequence is CASSFLAGGRAELFF. The bases read TGTGCCAGCAGTTTCCTAGCGGGAGGGCGTGCGGAGCTGTTTTTT.